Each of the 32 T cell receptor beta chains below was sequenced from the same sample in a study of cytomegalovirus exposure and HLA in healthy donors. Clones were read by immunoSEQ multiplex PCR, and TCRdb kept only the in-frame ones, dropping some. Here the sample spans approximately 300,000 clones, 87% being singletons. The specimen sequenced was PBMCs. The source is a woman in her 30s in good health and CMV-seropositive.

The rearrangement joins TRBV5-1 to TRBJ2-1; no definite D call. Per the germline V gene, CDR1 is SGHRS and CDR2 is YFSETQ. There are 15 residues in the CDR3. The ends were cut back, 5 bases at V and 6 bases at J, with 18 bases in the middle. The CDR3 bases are TGCGCCAGCAGGCCGGGCGCCGCAGTAAGCAATGAGCAGTTCTTC. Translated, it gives CASRPGAAVSNEQFF.

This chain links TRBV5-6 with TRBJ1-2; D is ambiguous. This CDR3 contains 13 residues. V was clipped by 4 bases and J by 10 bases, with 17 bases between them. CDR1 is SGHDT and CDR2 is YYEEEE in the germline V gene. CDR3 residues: CASSPLSTADYTF. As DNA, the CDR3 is TGTGCCAGCAGCCCCCTAAGTACAGCAGACTACACCTTC.

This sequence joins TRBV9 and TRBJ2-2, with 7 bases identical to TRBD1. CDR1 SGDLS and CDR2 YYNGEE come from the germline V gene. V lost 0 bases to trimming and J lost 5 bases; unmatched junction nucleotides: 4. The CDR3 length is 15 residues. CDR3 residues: CASSVVDRETGELFF. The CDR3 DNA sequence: TGTGCCAGCAGCGTAGTAGACAGGGAAACCGGGGAGCTGTTTTTT.

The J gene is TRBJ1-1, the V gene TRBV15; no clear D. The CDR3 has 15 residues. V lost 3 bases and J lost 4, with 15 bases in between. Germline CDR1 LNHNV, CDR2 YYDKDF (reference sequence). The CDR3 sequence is CATSSTVEISTEAFF. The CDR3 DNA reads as TGTGCCACCAGCAGCACCGTGGAGATCTCCACTGAAGCTTTCTTT.

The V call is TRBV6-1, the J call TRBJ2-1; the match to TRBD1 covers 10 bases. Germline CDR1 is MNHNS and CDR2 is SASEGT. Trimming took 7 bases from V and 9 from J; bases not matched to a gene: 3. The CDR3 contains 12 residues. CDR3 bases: TGTGCCAGCATGAGGACAGGGGGTGAGCAGTTCTTC. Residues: CASMRTGGEQFF.

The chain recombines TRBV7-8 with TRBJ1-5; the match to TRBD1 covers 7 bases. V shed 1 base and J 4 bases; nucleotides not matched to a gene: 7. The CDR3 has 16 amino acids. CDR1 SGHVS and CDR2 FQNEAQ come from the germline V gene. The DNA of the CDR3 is TGTGCCAGCAGCTTAGGTAGCAGGGGGGGGAATCAGCCCCAGCATTTT. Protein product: CASSLGSRGGNQPQHF.

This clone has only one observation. The CDR3 sequence is CASSRVAGRNEQFF. The CDR3 DNA sequence: TGTGCCAGCAGCCGCGTGGCAGGGCGGAATGAGCAGTTCTTC. V gene TRBV27 combines with J gene TRBJ2-1; D might be TRBD1 (5 bases). The CDR3 is 14 amino acids. Germline V gives CDR1 MNHEY, CDR2 SMNVEV (reference sequence). The ends were cut back, 6 bases at V and 7 bases at J, with 16 bases in the middle.

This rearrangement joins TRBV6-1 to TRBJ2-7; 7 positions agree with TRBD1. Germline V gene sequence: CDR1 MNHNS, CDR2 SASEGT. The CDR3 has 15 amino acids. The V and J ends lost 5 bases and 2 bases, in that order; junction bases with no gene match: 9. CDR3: CASSPLGTEAYEQYF. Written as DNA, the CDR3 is TGTGCCAGCAGTCCCCTCGGGACAGAAGCCTACGAGCAGTACTTC.

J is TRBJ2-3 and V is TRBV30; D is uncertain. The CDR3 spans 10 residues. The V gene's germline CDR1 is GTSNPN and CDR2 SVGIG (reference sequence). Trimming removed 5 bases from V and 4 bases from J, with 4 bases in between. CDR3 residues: CAWGADTQYF. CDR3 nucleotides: TGTGCCTGGGGCGCAGATACGCAGTATTTT.

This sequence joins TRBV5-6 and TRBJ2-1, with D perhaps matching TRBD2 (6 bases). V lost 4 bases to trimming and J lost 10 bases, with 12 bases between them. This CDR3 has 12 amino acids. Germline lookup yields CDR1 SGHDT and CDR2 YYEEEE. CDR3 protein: CASSNLASEQFF. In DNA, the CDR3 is TGTGCCAGCAGCAATCTAGCGAGCGAGCAGTTCTTC.

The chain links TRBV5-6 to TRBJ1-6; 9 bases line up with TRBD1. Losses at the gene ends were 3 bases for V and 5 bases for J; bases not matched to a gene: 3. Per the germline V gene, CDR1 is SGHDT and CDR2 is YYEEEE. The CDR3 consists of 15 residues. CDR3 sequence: CASSWGTGNNSPLHF. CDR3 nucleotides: TGTGCCAGCAGCTGGGGGACAGGGAATAATTCACCCCTCCACTTT.

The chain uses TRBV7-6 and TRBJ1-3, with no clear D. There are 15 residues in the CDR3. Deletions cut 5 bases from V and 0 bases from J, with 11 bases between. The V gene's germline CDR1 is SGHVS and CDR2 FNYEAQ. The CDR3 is CASSRASTSGNTIYF. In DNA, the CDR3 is TGTGCCAGCAGCCGCGCCAGCACCTCTGGAAACACCATATATTTT.

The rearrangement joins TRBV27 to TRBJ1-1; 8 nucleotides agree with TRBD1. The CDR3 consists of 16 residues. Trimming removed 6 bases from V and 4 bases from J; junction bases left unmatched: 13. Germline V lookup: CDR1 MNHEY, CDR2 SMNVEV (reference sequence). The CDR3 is CASSPLGQGRGTEAFF. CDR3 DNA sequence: TGTGCCAGCAGCCCTCTCGGACAGGGAAGGGGCACTGAAGCTTTCTTT.

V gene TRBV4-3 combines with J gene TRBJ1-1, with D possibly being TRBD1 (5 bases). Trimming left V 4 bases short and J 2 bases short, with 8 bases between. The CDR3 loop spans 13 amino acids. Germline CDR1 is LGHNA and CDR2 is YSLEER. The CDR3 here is CASSRDSNTEAFF. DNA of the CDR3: TGCGCCAGCAGCCGAGACAGTAACACTGAAGCTTTCTTT.

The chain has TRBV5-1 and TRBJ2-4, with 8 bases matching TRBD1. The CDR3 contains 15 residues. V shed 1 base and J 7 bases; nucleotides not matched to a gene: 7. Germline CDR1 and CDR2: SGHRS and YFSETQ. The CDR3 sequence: CASSLPGQGRNIQYF. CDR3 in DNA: TGCGCCAGCAGCTTGCCCGGACAGGGCAGGAACATTCAGTACTTC.

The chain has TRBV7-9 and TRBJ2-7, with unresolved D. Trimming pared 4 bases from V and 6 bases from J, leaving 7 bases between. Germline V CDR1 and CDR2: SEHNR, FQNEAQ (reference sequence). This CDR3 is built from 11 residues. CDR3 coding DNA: TGTGCCAGCAGCTCTGCACCCGAGCAGTACTTC. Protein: CASSSAPEQYF.

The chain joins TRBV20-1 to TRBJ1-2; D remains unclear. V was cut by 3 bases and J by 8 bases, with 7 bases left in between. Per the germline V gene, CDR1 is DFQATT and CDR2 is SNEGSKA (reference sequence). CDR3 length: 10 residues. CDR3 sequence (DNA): TGCAGTGCTAGTAGGGAGGGCTACACCTTC. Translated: CSASREGYTF.

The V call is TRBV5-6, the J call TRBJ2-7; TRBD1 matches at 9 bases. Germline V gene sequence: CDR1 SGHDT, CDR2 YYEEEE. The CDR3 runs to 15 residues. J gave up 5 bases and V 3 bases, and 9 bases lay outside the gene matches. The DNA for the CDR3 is TGTGCCAGCAGCTCAGGGGGACAGGGTAAGCACGAGCAGTACTTC. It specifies CASSSGGQGKHEQYF.

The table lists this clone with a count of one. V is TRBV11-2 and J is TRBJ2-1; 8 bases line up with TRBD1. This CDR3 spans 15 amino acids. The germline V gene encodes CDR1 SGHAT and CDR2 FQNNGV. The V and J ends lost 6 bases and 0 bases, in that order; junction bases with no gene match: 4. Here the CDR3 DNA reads TGTGCCAGCAGGGGACAGGTGAGCTCCTACAATGAGCAGTTCTTC. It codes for CASRGQVSSYNEQFF.

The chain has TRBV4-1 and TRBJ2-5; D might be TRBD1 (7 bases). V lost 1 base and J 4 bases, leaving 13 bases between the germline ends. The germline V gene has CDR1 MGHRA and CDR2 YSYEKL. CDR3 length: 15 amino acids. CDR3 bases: TGCGCCAGCAGCCAAGGGAGGGGGCGGAGAGAGACCCAGTACTTC. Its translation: CASSQGRGRRETQYF.

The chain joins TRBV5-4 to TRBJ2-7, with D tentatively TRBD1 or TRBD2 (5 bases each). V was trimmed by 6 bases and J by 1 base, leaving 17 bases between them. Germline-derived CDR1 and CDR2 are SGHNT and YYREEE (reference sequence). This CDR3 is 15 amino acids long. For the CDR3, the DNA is TGTGCCAGCACCCGAGGGCAGGGTATGTCCTACGAGCAGTACTTC. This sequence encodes CASTRGQGMSYEQYF. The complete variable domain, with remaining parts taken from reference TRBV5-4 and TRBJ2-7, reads ETGVTQSPTHLIKTRGQQVTLRCSSQSGHNTVSWYQQALGQGPQFIFQYYREEENGRGNFPPRFSGLQFPNYSSELNVNALELDDSALYLCASTRGQGMSYEQYFGPGTRLTVT.

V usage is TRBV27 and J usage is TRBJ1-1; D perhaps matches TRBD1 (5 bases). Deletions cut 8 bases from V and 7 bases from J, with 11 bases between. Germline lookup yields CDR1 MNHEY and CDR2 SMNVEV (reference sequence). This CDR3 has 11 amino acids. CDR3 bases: TGTGCCAGCGTCACAGGCTTTGAAGCTTTCTTT. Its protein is CASVTGFEAFF.

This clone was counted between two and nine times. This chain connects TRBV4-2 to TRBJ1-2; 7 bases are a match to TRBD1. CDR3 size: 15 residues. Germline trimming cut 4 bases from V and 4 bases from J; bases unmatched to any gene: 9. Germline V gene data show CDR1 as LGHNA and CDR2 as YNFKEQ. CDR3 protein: CASSPLDRDGYGYTF. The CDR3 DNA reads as TGTGCCAGCAGCCCTCTCGACAGGGATGGCTATGGCTACACCTTC.

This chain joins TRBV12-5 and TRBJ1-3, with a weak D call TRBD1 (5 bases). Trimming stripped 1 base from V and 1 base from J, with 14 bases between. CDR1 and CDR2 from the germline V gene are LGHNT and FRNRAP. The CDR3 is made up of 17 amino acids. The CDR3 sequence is CASGLATGGVSGNTIYF. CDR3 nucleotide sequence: TGTGCTAGTGGTTTGGCAACTGGGGGGGTTTCTGGAAACACCATATATTTT.

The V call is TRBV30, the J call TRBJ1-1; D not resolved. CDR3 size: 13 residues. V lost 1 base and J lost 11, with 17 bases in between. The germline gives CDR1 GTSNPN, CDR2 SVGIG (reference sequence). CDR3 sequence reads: CAWSEGLQYTAFF. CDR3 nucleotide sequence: TGTGCCTGGAGTGAGGGCCTTCAATATACGGCTTTCTTT.

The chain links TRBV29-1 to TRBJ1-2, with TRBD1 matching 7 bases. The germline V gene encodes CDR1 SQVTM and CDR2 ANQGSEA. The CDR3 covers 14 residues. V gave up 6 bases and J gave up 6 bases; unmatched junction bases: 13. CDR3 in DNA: TGCAGCGTCATAACTCACAGGGGAAGGGATGGCTACACCTTC. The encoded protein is CSVITHRGRDGYTF. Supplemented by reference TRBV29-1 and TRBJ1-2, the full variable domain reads SAVISQKPSRDICQRGTSLTIQCQVDSQVTMMFWYRQQPGQSLTLIATANQGSEATYESGFVIDKFPISRPNLTFSTLTVSNMSPEDSSIYLCSVITHRGRDGYTFGSGTRLTVV.

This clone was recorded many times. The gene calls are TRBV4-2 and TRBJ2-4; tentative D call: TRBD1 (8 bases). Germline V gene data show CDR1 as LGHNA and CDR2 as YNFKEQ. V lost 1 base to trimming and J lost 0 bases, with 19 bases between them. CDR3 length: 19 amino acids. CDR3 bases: TGTGCCAGCAGCCAAGGGGAGGGGACAGGCCTACTAGCCAAAAACATTCAGTACTTC. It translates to CASSQGEGTGLLAKNIQYF.

CDR3 sequence reads: CASRAQSNQPQHF. The CDR3, as DNA: TGTGCCAGTAGAGCCCAGAGCAATCAGCCCCAGCATTTT. This chain joins TRBV19 and TRBJ1-5; D not resolved. The CDR3 is 13 residues long. Per the germline V gene, CDR1 is LNHDA and CDR2 is SQIVND (reference sequence). With 6 bases removed from V and 1 base from J, the gap between germline ends came to 7 bases.

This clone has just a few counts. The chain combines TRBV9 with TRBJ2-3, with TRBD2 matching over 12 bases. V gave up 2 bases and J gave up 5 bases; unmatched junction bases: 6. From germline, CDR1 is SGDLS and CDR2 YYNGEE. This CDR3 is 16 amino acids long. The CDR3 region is CASSVFLAGGQDTQYF. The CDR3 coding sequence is TGTGCCAGCAGCGTTTTTCTAGCGGGAGGGCAAGATACGCAGTATTTT.

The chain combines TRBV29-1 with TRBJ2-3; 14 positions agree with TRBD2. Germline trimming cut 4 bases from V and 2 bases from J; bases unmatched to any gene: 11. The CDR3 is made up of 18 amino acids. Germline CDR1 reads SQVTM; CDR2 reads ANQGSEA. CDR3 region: CSVGRGTSGRRLTDTQYF. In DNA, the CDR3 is TGCAGCGTTGGTCGGGGGACTAGCGGGAGACGACTCACAGATACGCAGTATTTT.

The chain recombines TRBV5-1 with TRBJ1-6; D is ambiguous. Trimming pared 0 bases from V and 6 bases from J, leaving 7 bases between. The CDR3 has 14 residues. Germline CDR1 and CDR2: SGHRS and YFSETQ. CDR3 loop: CASSLAGVNSPLHF. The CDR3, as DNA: TGCGCCAGCAGCTTGGCAGGAGTTAATTCACCCCTCCACTTT.

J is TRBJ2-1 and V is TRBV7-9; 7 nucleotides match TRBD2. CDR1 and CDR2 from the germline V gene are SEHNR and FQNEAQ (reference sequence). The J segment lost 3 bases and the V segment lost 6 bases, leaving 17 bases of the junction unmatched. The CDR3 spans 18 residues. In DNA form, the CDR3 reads TGTGCCAGCAGTTATGCTACTAGGCGGGAGACTAACTACAATGAGCAGTTCTTC. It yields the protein CASSYATRRETNYNEQFF.